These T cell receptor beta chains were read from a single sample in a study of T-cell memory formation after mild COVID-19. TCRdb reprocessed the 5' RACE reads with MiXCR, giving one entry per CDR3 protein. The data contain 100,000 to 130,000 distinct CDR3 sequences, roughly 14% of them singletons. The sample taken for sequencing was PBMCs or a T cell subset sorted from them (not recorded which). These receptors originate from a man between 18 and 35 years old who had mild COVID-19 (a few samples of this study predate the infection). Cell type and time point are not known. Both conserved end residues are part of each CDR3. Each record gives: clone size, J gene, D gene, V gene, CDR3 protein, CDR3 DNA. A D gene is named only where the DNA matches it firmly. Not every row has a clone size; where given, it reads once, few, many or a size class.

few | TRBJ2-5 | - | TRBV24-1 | CATSDPSSVGRETQYF | TGTGCCACCAGTGATCCCTCCTCTGTGGGACGAGAGACCCAGTACTTC
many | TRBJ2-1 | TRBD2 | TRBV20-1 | CSAEGGGAFDNEQFF | TGCAGTGCTGAGGGCGGGGGGGCGTTCGACAATGAGCAGTTCTTC
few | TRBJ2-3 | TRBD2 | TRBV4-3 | CASSPELAGGPDTQYF | TGCGCCAGCAGCCCCGAACTAGCGGGGGGGCCAGATACGCAGTATTTT
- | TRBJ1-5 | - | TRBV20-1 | CSARDPGEAYQPQHF | TGCAGTGCTAGAGATCCCGGCGAGGCCTATCAGCCCCAGCATTTT
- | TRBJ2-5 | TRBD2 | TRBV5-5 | CASSSGLAGVWETQYF | TGTGCCAGCAGCTCGGGACTAGCGGGGGTGTGGGAGACCCAGTACTTC
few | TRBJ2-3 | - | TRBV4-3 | CASRPTWTRADTQYF | TGCGCCAGCAGACCCACATGGACCCGGGCTGATACGCAGTATTTT
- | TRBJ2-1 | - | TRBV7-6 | CASSTRENEQFF | TGTGCCAGCAGCACCCGGGAGAATGAGCAGTTCTTC
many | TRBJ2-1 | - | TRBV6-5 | CASSYGLDNEQFF | TGTGCCAGCAGTTACGGGCTGGACAATGAGCAGTTCTTC
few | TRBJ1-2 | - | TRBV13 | CASSEQGYYGYTF | TGTGCCAGCAGCGAACAGGGCTACTATGGCTACACCTTC
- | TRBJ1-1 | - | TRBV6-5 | CASSYAGLRTEAFF | TGTGCCAGCAGTTACGCGGGTCTTCGGACTGAAGCTTTCTTT
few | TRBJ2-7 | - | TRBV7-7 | CASSFDSGSYEQYF | TGTGCCAGCAGCTTCGACTCGGGCTCCTACGAGCAGTACTTC
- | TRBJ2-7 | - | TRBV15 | CATSRDRGGYEQYF | TGTGCCACCAGCAGAGATAGGGGTGGCTACGAGCAGTACTTC
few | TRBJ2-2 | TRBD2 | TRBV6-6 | CASSYFYGLAGELFF | TGTGCCAGCAGTTACTTCTATGGACTAGCGGGGGAGCTGTTTTTT
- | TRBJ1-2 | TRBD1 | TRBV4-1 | CASSPGQGTSFGANYGYTF | TGCGCCAGCAGCCCCGGACAGGGGACCTCGTTTGGCGCTAACTATGGCTACACCTTC
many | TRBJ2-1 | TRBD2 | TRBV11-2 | CASRHLGLAGGGEQFF | TGTGCCAGCAGACACCTGGGACTAGCGGGGGGTGGCGAGCAGTTCTTC
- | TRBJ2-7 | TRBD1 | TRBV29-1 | CSVDGAAGGNAYEQYF | TGCAGCGTTGACGGGGCGGCAGGGGGCAACGCCTACGAGCAGTACTTC
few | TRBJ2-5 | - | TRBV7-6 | CASSLATGSQETQYF | TGTGCCAGCAGCTTAGCCACGGGGTCCCAAGAGACCCAGTACTTC
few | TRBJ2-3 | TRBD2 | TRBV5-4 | CASSLVGRGGTTDTQYF | TGTGCCAGCAGCTTGGTAGGGCGGGGGGGCACCACAGATACGCAGTATTTT
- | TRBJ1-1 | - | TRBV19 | CASRQPNTEAFF | TGTGCCAGCAGACAGCCGAACACTGAAGCTTTCTTT
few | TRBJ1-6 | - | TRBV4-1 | CASSQGAGPNSPLHF | TGCGCCAGCAGCCAAGGGGCAGGGCCAAATTCACCCCTCCACTTT
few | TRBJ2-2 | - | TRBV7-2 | CAEILEQGPGELFF | TGTGCCGAGATCTTGGAGCAGGGTCCCGGGGAGCTGTTTTTT
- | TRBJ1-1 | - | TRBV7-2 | CASSLGWTGAFF | TGTGCCAGCAGCTTAGGGTGGACTGGAGCTTTCTTT
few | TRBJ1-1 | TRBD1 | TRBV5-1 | CASSFSVDREATEAFF | TGCGCCAGCAGCTTTAGTGTCGACAGGGAAGCCACTGAAGCTTTCTTT
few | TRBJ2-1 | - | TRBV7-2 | CASSLNYNEQFF | TGTGCCAGCAGCCTAAACTACAATGAGCAGTTCTTC
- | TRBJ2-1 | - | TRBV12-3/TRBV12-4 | CASSLSGDGYNEQFF | TGTGCCAGCAGTTTATCGGGGGACGGTTACAATGAGCAGTTCTTC
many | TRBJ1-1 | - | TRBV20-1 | CSARGRMFTEAFF | TGCAGTGCTAGAGGGAGGATGTTCACTGAAGCTTTCTTT
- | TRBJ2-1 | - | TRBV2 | CASSWGGERNEQFF | TGTGCCAGCAGTTGGGGGGGCGAACGCAATGAGCAGTTCTTC
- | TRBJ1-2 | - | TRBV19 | CASSITAVYGYTF | TGTGCCAGTAGTATAACGGCGGTCTATGGCTACACCTTC
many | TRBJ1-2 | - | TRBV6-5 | CASRPTAGTNYGYTF | TGTGCCAGCAGACCGACGGCCGGGACCAACTATGGCTACACCTTC
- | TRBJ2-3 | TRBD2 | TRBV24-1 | CATSDPPSGEDTQYF | TGTGCCACCAGTGATCCCCCTAGCGGGGAAGATACGCAGTATTTT